The rows below give T cell receptor beta chains drawn from one sample of a study of blood T cell repertoires in COVID-19. The repertoire was sequenced with immunoSEQ multiplex PCR; TCRdb's copy has only in-frame clones and lacks some. Of around 260,000 clones in the sample, approximately 86% are singletons; the top ten hold around 5.1%. The sample taken for sequencing was peripheral blood. The receptor set was obtained from a woman aged 60-75 years with COVID-19, enrolled during active disease. CDR3s include the opening cysteine and the closing phenylalanine or tryptophan. D genes are given only for firm matches. Where a row states a size, it is once, few, many or the class of an expanded clone; other rows omit it.

size | J | D | V | CDR3 | DNA
. | TRBJ1-4 | TRBD1 | TRBV6-6 | CASRRQGRGEKLFF | TGTGCCAGCAGGCGACAGGGAAGGGGTGAAAAACTGTTTTTT
. | TRBJ2-1 | TRBD2 | TRBV5-1 | CASSATSSGAYNEQFF | TGCGCCAGCAGCGCTACTTCTAGCGGGGCATACAATGAGCAGTTCTTC
few | TRBJ2-1 | TRBD2 | TRBV19 | CASSAVGGRAWNNEQFF | TGTGCCAGTAGTGCCGTTGGCGGGAGGGCCTGGAACAATGAGCAGTTCTTC
. | TRBJ1-2 | TRBD1 | TRBV6-5 | CASSYHGQGIYGYTF | TGTGCCAGCAGTTACCACGGACAGGGGATCTATGGCTACACCTTC
once | TRBJ2-1 | TRBD1 | TRBV29-1 | CSVEAPTGGIENEQFF | TGCAGCGTTGAAGCCCCAACAGGGGGGATCGAAAATGAGCAGTTCTTC
. | TRBJ1-1 | . | TRBV28 | CASIVGGRGEEAFF | TGTGCCAGCATCGTGGGGGGACGGGGAGAGGAGGCTTTCTTT
once | TRBJ2-2 | . | TRBV6-1 | CASSEVDTGELFF | TGTGCCAGCAGTGAAGTCGACACCGGGGAGCTGTTTTTT
. | TRBJ1-2 | . | TRBV24-1 | CATSESPYSYGYTF | TGTGCCACCAGTGAGTCACCGTACAGCTATGGCTACACCTTC
. | TRBJ1-1 | TRBD1 | TRBV29-1 | CSICQGAVSTEAFF | TGCAGCATCTGTCAGGGGGCTGTCAGCACTGAAGCTTTCTTT
. | TRBJ1-5 | . | TRBV5-8 | CASSLAGGARNQPQHF | TGTGCCAGCAGCTTGGCGGGAGGGGCCAGGAATCAGCCCCAGCATTTT
. | TRBJ1-2 | TRBD1 | TRBV27 | CASSPAHRGNYGYTF | TGTGCCAGCAGCCCCGCGCACAGGGGGAACTATGGCTACACCTTC
few | TRBJ1-2 | TRBD1 | TRBV20-1 | CSASVFDRGMNGYTF | TGCAGTGCTAGTGTCTTTGACAGGGGAATGAATGGCTACACCTTC
. | TRBJ1-1 | TRBD1 | TRBV15 | CATSRDFGQVDEAFF | TGTGCCACCAGCAGAGATTTCGGACAGGTGGATGAAGCTTTCTTT
. | TRBJ1-4 | . | TRBV9 | CASSVGQGNEKLFF | TGTGCCAGCAGCGTAGGGCAGGGGAATGAAAAACTGTTTTTT
. | TRBJ2-4 | TRBD1 | TRBV6-5 | CASSSNRGPKNIQYF | TGTGCCAGCAGTTCGAACAGGGGACCCAAAAACATTCAGTACTTC
once | TRBJ2-1 | TRBD1 | TRBV7-3 | CASSLGGQGRDAQFF | TGTGCCAGCAGCTTGGGGGGACAGGGGCGCGATGCGCAGTTCTTC
. | TRBJ1-1 | TRBD1 | TRBV4-1 | CASSQNRGQGHTEAFF | TGCGCCAGCAGCCAAAACAGGGGGCAGGGACACACTGAAGCTTTCTTT
. | TRBJ1-1 | TRBD1 | TRBV29-1 | CSAVSDRLDTEAFF | TGCAGCGCCGTGTCGGACAGGTTGGACACTGAAGCTTTCTTT
. | TRBJ1-2 | . | TRBV18 | CASSPPSLNYGYTF | TGTGCCAGCTCACCACCTTCACTGAACTATGGCTACACCTTC
. | TRBJ1-2 | TRBD1 | TRBV18 | CASSDPGQGNYGYTF | TGTGCCAGCTCGGACCCGGGACAGGGGAACTATGGCTACACCTTC
. | TRBJ1-1 | TRBD1 | TRBV6-2/TRBV6-3 | CASSLTGPGVSEAFF | TGTGCCAGCAGTTTGACAGGGCCCGGAGTAAGTGAAGCTTTCTTT
. | TRBJ2-2 | . | TRBV19 | CASSTDRQNTGELFF | TGTGCCAGTAGTACAGACAGACAGAACACCGGGGAGCTGTTTTTT
. | TRBJ1-2 | . | TRBV4-1 | CASSPFQGNYGYTF | TGCGCCAGCAGCCCGTTTCAGGGTAACTATGGCTACACCTTC
. | TRBJ1-6 | TRBD1 | TRBV2 | CASSPRTGGNSPLHF | TGTGCCAGCAGCCCGCGGACAGGGGGTAATTCACCCCTCCACTTT
. | TRBJ2-4 | . | TRBV29-1 | CSVRDRMAKNIQYF | TGCAGCGTTCGCGACAGGATGGCCAAAAACATTCAGTACTTC
. | TRBJ2-7 | . | TRBV3-1/TRBV3-2 | CASSQAASPFYEQYF | TGTGCCAGCAGCCAAGCTGCTAGCCCCTTCTACGAGCAGTACTTC
few | TRBJ2-7 | TRBD1 | TRBV6-1 | CASSETGTGVYEQYF | TGTGCCAGCAGTGAAACCGGGACAGGGGTTTACGAGCAGTACTTC
. | TRBJ2-7 | . | TRBV6-2/TRBV6-3 | CASSLVIYEQYF | TGTGCCAGCAGTCTCGTTATATACGAGCAGTACTTC
. | TRBJ1-5 | . | TRBV21-1 | CASSKIGRGDQPQHF | TGTGCCAGCAGCAAAATAGGGAGGGGGGATCAGCCCCAGCATTTT
once | TRBJ1-6 | . | TRBV27 | CASSLSAGSNSPLHF | TGTGCCAGCAGTTTATCAGCAGGGTCTAATTCACCCCTCCACTTT
few | TRBJ1-3 | . | TRBV9 | CASSVTLNGGNTIYF | TGTGCCAGCAGCGTTACGCTAAACGGTGGAAACACCATATATTTT
. | TRBJ1-2 | TRBD1 | TRBV7-2 | CASSSHRGGYTF | TGTGCCAGCAGCTCCCACAGGGGGGGCTACACCTTC
. | TRBJ2-3 | . | TRBV9 | CASNQAGPSTDTQYF | TGTGCCAGCAACCAGGCGGGTCCTAGCACAGATACGCAGTATTTT
. | TRBJ2-6 | TRBD1 | TRBV6-6 | CASSHTGQGGYSGANVLTF | TGTGCCAGCAGTCACACCGGACAGGGGGGTTACTCTGGGGCCAACGTCCTGACTTTC
. | TRBJ1-6 | . | TRBV9 | CASSVRGDNSPLHF | TGTGCCAGCAGCGTGCGGGGCGATAATTCACCCCTCCACTTT
. | TRBJ2-7 | . | TRBV19 | CASSRGGGTPYEQYF | TGTGCCAGTAGTCGAGGGGGAGGGACGCCCTACGAGCAGTACTTC
. | TRBJ2-7 | TRBD2 | TRBV28 | CASSFIRTSGRDEQYF | TGTGCCAGCAGTTTTATCCGGACTAGCGGGAGGGACGAGCAGTACTTC
. | TRBJ2-7 | TRBD1 | TRBV10-3 | CATRLGQGNLEQYF | TGTGCCACCAGGCTGGGACAGGGGAATCTCGAGCAGTACTTC
. | TRBJ1-6 | . | TRBV30 | CAWRGVSYNSPLHF | TGTGCCTGGCGGGGAGTCTCCTATAATTCACCCCTCCACTTT
. | TRBJ1-5 | TRBD1 | TRBV15 | CATSRDRVNQPQHF | TGTGCCACCTCCCGGGACAGGGTCAATCAGCCCCAGCATTTT
. | TRBJ2-7 | . | TRBV6-1 | CASSEAALGAGRRGEQYF | TGTGCCAGCAGTGAAGCGGCCCTAGGGGCAGGGCGAAGGGGGGAGCAGTACTTC
. | TRBJ2-7 | TRBD2 | TRBV30 | CAQRGRVAGEQYF | TGTGCCCAGCGCGGGAGGGTAGCGGGTGAGCAGTACTTC
. | TRBJ2-1 | TRBD2 | TRBV20-1 | CSASTTSGIYNEQFF | TGCAGTGCTAGTACGACTAGCGGGATTTACAATGAGCAGTTCTTC
once | TRBJ2-1 | . | TRBV5-6 | CASSRWGVALKVDEQFF | TGTGCCAGCAGCCGATGGGGGGTAGCGCTAAAAGTCGATGAGCAGTTCTTC
. | TRBJ1-2 | . | TRBV24-1 | CATSVPGQRGYTF | TGTGCCACCAGTGTCCCGGGCCAGCGGGGCTACACCTTC
. | TRBJ2-7 | . | TRBV13 | CASRAPKLDEQYF | TGTGCCAGCAGGGCCCCGAAATTGGACGAGCAGTACTTC